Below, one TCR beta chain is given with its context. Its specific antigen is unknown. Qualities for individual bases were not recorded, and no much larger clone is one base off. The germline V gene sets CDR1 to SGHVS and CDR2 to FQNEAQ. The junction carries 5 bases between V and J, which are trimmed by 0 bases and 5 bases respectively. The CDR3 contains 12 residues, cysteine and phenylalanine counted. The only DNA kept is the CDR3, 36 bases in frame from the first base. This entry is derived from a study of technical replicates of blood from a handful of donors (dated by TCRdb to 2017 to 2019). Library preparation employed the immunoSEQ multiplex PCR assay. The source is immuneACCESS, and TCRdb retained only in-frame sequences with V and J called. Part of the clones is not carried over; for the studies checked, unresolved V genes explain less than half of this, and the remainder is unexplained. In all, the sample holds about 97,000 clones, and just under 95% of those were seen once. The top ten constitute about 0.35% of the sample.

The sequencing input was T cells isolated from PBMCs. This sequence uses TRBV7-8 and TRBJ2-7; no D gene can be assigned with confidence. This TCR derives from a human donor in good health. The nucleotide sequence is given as TGTGCCAGCAGCTTAGCGAGGAACGAGCAGTACTTC. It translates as CASSLARNEQYF.